The source of this TCR beta chain is a study of Graves' ophthalmopathy and Graves' hyperthyroidism. The TCR beta CDR3 regions underwent amplification from RNA transcripts. Scientists carried out first-round RT-PCR using HTBI primers and then a second-round multiplex PCR. TCRdb re-called the multiplex PCR reads with MiXCR, one entry per CDR3 protein. The sample consists of more than 300,000 distinct CDR3 sequences, about 18% of them appearing once. This clonotype was seen at least ten times. Its antigen is as yet unknown. Whole-study results and caveats: Progression of ophthalmopathy was predicted by the model with about 67% sensitivity and around 72% specificity. Blood shared most expanded thyroid clonotypes above 0.001 frequency.

CDR3 length: 12 amino acids. V was pared by 5 bases and J by 1 base, with 8 bases between. CDR1 GTSNPN and CDR2 SVGIG come from the germline V gene (reference sequence). Sequenced material: peripheral blood. The sequence was collected from an adult woman with stable Graves' hyperthyroidism. The chain combines TRBV30 with TRBJ1-1; no clear D. CDR3 in amino acids: CAWERGNTEAFF. CDR3 coding DNA: TGTGCCTGGGAACGGGGGAACACTGAAGCTTTCTTT.